These T cell receptor beta chains were read from a single sample in a study of CD8+ T cells in alopecia areata. Libraries were prepared by immunoSEQ multiplex PCR; TCRdb keeps only in-frame clonotypes and omits some of them. The sample records approximately 220,000 clones, more than 30% being singletons. The input for sequencing was CD4+ T cells sorted from blood, taken between weeks 30 and 35, from a patient treated with tofacitinib. The receptors were sampled from a human donor with alopecia areata. Each CDR3 is given with its conserved first and last residue. D genes are given only for firm matches.

cdr3_aa d_call j_call v_call
CASSRDSGANVLTF . TRBJ2-6 TRBV5-1
CASRGADTDTQYF . TRBJ2-3 TRBV7-3
CSVERIGGFYEQYF . TRBJ2-7 TRBV29-1
CASSPGSNQPQHF . TRBJ1-5 TRBV18
CASSSDTWETQYF . TRBJ2-5 TRBV7-6
CASGLVPSSGASNEQFF TRBD2 TRBJ2-1 TRBV12-5
CAWVGQGSNTEAFF TRBD1 TRBJ1-1 TRBV30
CSVALGQGPNEKLFF TRBD1 TRBJ1-4 TRBV29-1
CAWSGDRNQPQHF . TRBJ1-5 TRBV30
CAIRIPGPRSYEQYF . TRBJ2-7 TRBV10-3
CASSLAGPQYNSPLHF . TRBJ1-6 TRBV5-1
CASSPLTGNTEAFF . TRBJ1-1 TRBV19
CASSQTGVPTQYF . TRBJ2-5 TRBV4-1
CASSLTGVLHF . TRBJ1-6 TRBV5-6
CAWSGQGAFKPQHF TRBD1 TRBJ1-5 TRBV30
CASSLGPSGDEQFF . TRBJ2-1 TRBV4-1
CASSRQGGLNTEAFF TRBD1 TRBJ1-1 TRBV5-1